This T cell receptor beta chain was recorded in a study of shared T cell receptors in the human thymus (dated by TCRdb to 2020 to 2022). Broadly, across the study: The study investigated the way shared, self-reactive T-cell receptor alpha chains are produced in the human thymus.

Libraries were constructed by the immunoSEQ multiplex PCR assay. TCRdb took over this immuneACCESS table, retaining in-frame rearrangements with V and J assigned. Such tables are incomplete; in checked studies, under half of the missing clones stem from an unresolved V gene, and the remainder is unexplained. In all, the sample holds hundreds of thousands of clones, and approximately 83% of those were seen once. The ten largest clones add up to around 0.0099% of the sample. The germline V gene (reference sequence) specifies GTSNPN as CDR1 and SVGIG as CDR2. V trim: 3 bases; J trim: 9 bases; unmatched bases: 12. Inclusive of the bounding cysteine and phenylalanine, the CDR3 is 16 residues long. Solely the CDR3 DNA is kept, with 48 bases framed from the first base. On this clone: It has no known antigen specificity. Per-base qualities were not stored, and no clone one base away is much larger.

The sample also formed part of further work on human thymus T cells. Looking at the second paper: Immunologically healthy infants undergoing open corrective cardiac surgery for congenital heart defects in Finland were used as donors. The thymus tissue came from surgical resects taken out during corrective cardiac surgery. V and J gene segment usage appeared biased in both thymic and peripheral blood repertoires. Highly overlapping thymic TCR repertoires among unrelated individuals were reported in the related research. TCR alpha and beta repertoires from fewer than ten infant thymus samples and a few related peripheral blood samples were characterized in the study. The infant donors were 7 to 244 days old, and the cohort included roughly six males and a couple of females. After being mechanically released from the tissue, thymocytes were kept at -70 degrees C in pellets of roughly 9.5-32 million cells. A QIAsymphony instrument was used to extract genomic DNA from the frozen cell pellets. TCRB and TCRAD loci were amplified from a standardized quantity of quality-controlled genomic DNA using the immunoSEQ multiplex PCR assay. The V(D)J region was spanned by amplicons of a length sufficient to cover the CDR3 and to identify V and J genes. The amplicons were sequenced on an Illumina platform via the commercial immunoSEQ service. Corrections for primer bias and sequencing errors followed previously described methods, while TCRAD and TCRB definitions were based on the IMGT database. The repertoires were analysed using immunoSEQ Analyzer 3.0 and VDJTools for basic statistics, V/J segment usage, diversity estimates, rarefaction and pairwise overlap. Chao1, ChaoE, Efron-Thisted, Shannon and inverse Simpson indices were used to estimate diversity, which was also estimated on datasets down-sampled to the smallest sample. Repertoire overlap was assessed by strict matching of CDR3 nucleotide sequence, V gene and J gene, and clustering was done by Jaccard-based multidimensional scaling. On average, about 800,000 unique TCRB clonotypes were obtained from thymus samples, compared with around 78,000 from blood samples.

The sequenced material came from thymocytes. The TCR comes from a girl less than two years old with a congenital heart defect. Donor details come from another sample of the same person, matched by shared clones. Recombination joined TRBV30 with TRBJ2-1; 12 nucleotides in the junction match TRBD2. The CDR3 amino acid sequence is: CAWRPELAGGRSEQFF. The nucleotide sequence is TGTGCCTGGAGGCCAGAGCTAGCGGGGGGGCGGAGTGAGCAGTTCTTC.